A selection of T cell receptor beta chains follows, all from one sample in a study of OX40 agonist ivuxolimab in advanced cancers. Using immunoSEQ multiplex PCR, the repertoire was profiled, and TCRdb retains in-frame clones only, with some absent. The data show about 94,000 clones, more than 90% seen once. Sequencing was performed on CD4+ or CD8+ T cells sorted from blood, taken in a trial of the OX40 agonist ivuxolimab. The origin of the receptors is an adult with an advanced solid tumor such as melanoma, head and neck, liver or kidney cancer. CDR3s include the opening cysteine and the closing phenylalanine or tryptophan. D genes are given only for firm matches. Size tells how often a clone was seen (once, few, many) or the class of an expanded clone, and some rows leave it out.

TRBV19	.	.	TRBJ2-2	CASSPRGITNTGELFF	TGTGCCAGTAGTCCCCGAGGCATCACGAACACCGGGGAGCTGTTTTTT
TRBV7-9	TRBD1	.	TRBJ2-7	CASSYRDRGHEQYF	TGTGCCAGCAGCTACCGGGACAGGGGGCACGAGCAGTACTTC
TRBV5-1	.	.	TRBJ1-4	CASSLAPGMGEKLFF	TGCGCCAGCAGCTTGGCCCCGGGGATGGGTGAAAAACTGTTTTTT
TRBV19	.	once	TRBJ1-1	CATKDSALMSNTEAFF	TGTGCCACCAAGGACAGCGCTCTTATGAGTAACACTGAAGCTTTCTTT
TRBV6-6	.	.	TRBJ2-1	CATRDGFNEQFF	TGTGCCACCCGGGACGGGTTTAATGAGCAGTTCTTC
TRBV7-8	.	.	TRBJ1-6	CASSLGGSNSPLHF	TGTGCCAGCAGCTTAGGGGGGTCGAATTCACCCCTCCACTTT
TRBV10-1	.	.	TRBJ1-2	CASRQGSPTF	TGCGCCAGCAGGCAGGGGTCCCCTACCTTC
TRBV4-1	TRBD2	.	TRBJ2-7	CASSPGLAAYEQYF	TGCGCCAGCAGCCCGGGACTAGCGGCCTACGAGCAGTACTTC
TRBV11-2	.	.	TRBJ1-2	CASSWGPLGNYGYTF	TGTGCCAGCAGCTGGGGGCCTCTTGGAAACTATGGCTACACCTTC
TRBV7-7	.	.	TRBJ2-5	CASSPGLKETQYF	TGTGCTAGCAGCCCGGGACTTAAAGAGACCCAGTACTTC
TRBV4-1	TRBD1	once	TRBJ2-5	CASSQGDRGLEETQYF	TGCGCCAGCAGCCAAGGAGACAGGGGGCTAGAAGAGACCCAGTACTTC
TRBV19	.	.	TRBJ2-7	CASESLQGEQYF	TGTGCCAGCGAATCTCTTCAGGGCGAGCAGTACTTC
TRBV7-9	.	.	TRBJ1-1	CASSLFYRNTEAFF	TGTGCCAGCAGCTTATTCTACCGGAACACTGAAGCTTTCTTT
TRBV5-6	.	.	TRBJ1-1	CASSRGLGAEAFF	TGTGCCAGCAGCAGGGGTTTGGGCGCTGAAGCTTTCTTT